These 14 T cell receptor beta chains were sequenced from one sample in a study of T cell repertoires in aging, cancer and after chemotherapy. Multiplex touch-down PCR with TRB-A/B primers amplified rearranged V-D-J TRB sequences. Using its own MiXCR run on the multiplex PCR reads, TCRdb lists one record per CDR3 protein. The sample gives some 10,000 distinct CDR3 sequences, roughly 37% of which show up once; 9.9% is in the top ten. TCR beta rearrangements were amplified from peripheral blood genomic DNA. The source material was blood. These receptors were obtained from a human donor in good health.

This clonotype occurred a few times. The rearrangement joins TRBV15 to TRBJ2-3; 10 nucleotides match TRBD1. The V segment lost 4 bases and the J segment 3 bases; nucleotides outside the gene matches: 7. Germline CDR1 LNHNV, CDR2 YYDKDF (reference sequence). The CDR3 has 16 amino acids. The CDR3 sequence is CATSKPGQGWTDTQYF. In DNA, the CDR3 is TGTGCCACCAGCAAACCGGGACAGGGGTGGACAGATACGCAGTATTTT.

This chain uses TRBV19 with TRBJ1-5; 7 bases are shared with TRBD1. Germline V gene sequence: CDR1 LNHDA, CDR2 SQIVND (reference sequence). The CDR3 spans 17 residues. Trimming cost V 1 base and J 5 bases; bases outside gene matches: 11. Written as DNA, the CDR3 is TGTGCCAGTAGTATAGCTCCGTTCCTAGGGACAGATCAGCCCCAGCATTTT. Amino acid sequence: CASSIAPFLGTDQPQHF.

The genes are TRBV10-3 and TRBJ2-3; 11 bases align to TRBD1. Unmatched junction bases numbered 10, after V lost 5 bases and J lost 3 bases. The CDR3 spans 17 residues. Germline CDR1 and CDR2: ENHRY and SYGVKD. The CDR3 loop is CAISPTPGQGETDTQYF. CDR3 sequence (DNA): TGTGCCATCAGTCCTACTCCGGGACAGGGGGAAACAGATACGCAGTATTTT.

V is TRBV29-1 and J is TRBJ1-5; 9 positions match TRBD1. V was pared by 6 bases and J by 4 bases, with 1 base of the junction left unmatched. The CDR3 consists of 12 residues. The V gene's germline CDR1 is SQVTM and CDR2 ANQGSEA. The chain's CDR3 is CSVGQGNQPQHF. CDR3 nucleotide sequence: TGCAGCGTCGGACAGGGGAATCAGCCCCAGCATTTT. Together with reference TRBV29-1 and TRBJ1-5, the CDR3 gives the full variable domain: SAVISQKPSRDICQRGTSLTIQCQVDSQVTMMFWYRQQPGQSLTLIATANQGSEATYESGFVIDKFPISRPNLTFSTLTVSNMSPEDSSIYLCSVGQGNQPQHFGDGTRLSIL.

This chain connects TRBV6-1 to TRBJ2-3; possible D gene TRBD2, 5 bases. Trimming left V 6 bases short and J 0 bases short, with 10 bases between. Germline CDR1 and CDR2: MNHNS and SASEGT. The CDR3 spans 14 residues. CDR3 nucleotides: TGTGCCAGCAGGAGGGTTTCTAGCACAGATACGCAGTATTTT. It yields the protein CASRRVSSTDTQYF.

This clonotype showed up just a few times. The chain has TRBV5-4 and TRBJ1-6; the D gene is possibly TRBD1 (5 bases). The CDR3 sequence is 16 residues long. V lost 3 bases and J lost 0, with 10 bases in between. The V gene's germline CDR1 is SGHNT and CDR2 YYREEE (reference sequence). This chain's CDR3 is CASSSRGSSYNSPLHF. The CDR3 nucleotides read TGTGCCAGCAGCTCAAGGGGTAGCTCCTATAATTCACCCCTCCACTTT.

The J gene is TRBJ1-2, the V gene TRBV7-6; D is undetermined. The CDR3 runs to 13 residues. The ends were cut back, 5 bases at V and 5 bases at J, with 12 bases in the middle. Germline V lookup: CDR1 SGHVS, CDR2 FNYEAQ. CDR3: CASSPWTEYGYTF. CDR3 in DNA: TGTGCCAGCAGCCCCTGGACTGAGTATGGCTACACCTTC.

This clonotype has a handful of counts. The chain uses TRBV27 and TRBJ2-2; D remains unclear. The V and J ends lost 0 bases and 7 bases respectively, with 9 bases between them. The CDR3 sequence is 14 residues long. Germline CDR1 is MNHEY and CDR2 is SMNVEV (reference sequence). In nucleotides, the CDR3 is TGTGCCAGCAGTTTATCGTATAATAGCGGGGAGCTGTTTTTT. Protein product: CASSLSYNSGELFF.

This clonotype is medium-sized (0.01 to 0.1%). The chain couples TRBV5-6 to TRBJ2-7; D unresolved. CDR1 and CDR2 (germline): SGHDT, YYEEEE. The CDR3 spans 14 residues. V lost 1 base and J 3 bases, leaving 11 bases between the germline ends. The CDR3 nucleotides read TGTGCCAGCAGCTTGAGGCAGCGTGACTACGAGCAGTACTTC. Amino acids: CASSLRQRDYEQYF. The whole variable domain, remainder taken from reference TRBV5-6 and TRBJ2-7, is DAGVTQSPTHLIKTRGQQVTLRCSPKSGHDTVSWYQQALGQGPQFIFQYYEEEERQRGNFPDRFSGHQFPNYSSELNVNALLLGDSALYLCASSLRQRDYEQYFGPGTRLTVT.

The chain's CDR3 is CASSYTPLASYNEQFF. As DNA, the CDR3 is TGTGCCAGCAGTTACACTCCACTAGCGAGCTACAATGAGCAGTTCTTC. The rearrangement joins TRBV6-5 to TRBJ2-1, with 7 nucleotides matching TRBD2. Germline V lookup: CDR1 MNHEY, CDR2 SVGAGI. This CDR3 has 16 residues. J was trimmed by 3 bases and V by 2 bases; bases with no gene match: 7.

This clonotype was observed a handful of times. DNA for the CDR3: TGTGCCAGCAGCTTAGAAGCGGGGCGCACAGATACGCAGTATTTT. Its protein product is CASSLEAGRTDTQYF. V usage is TRBV7-2 and J usage is TRBJ2-3, with 7 bases identical to TRBD2. Germline CDR1 and CDR2: SGHTA and FQGNSA. The CDR3 length is 15 residues. J gave up 1 base and V 1 base, and 2 bases lay outside the gene matches.

This rearrangement joins TRBV30 to TRBJ2-1, with D possibly TRBD2 on 6 matching bases. Trimming shortened V by 3 bases and J by 4 bases, and 13 bases separated the two germline ends. The CDR3 is 14 residues long. CDR1 is GTSNPN, CDR2 SVGIG, per germline (reference sequence). Here the CDR3 reads CAWRPGEEYNEQFF. CDR3 in DNA: TGTGCCTGGAGGCCGGGGGAAGAATACAATGAGCAGTTCTTC.

This clonotype has a handful of counts. V and J are TRBV18 and TRBJ2-3; D is unclear. The V end lost 0 bases, the J end lost 2 bases, and 0 bases lay between the germline ends. The germline gives CDR1 KGHSH, CDR2 LQKENI. The length of the CDR3 is 12 residues. CDR3 bases: TGTGCCAGCTCACCACCCACAGATACGCAGTATTTT. Protein sequence: CASSPPTDTQYF.

In this sample, this clonotype turned up a few times. The rearrangement joins TRBV5-4 to TRBJ2-1; 8 nucleotides agree with TRBD1. Looked up from germline, CDR1 is SGHNT and CDR2 is YYREEE (reference sequence). This CDR3 is 15 amino acids long. With 1 base clipped from V and 6 bases from J, the junction kept 6 bases outside the gene matches. The CDR3 reads CASSLPDRVGNEQFF. Here the CDR3 DNA reads TGTGCCAGCAGCTTGCCGGACAGGGTCGGCAATGAGCAGTTCTTC. Full variable domain (remainder filled in from reference TRBV5-4 and TRBJ2-1): ETGVTQSPTHLIKTRGQQVTLRCSSQSGHNTVSWYQQALGQGPQFIFQYYREEENGRGNFPPRFSGLQFPNYSSELNVNALELDDSALYLCASSLPDRVGNEQFFGPGTRLTVL.